Below, 2 T cell receptor beta chains from the same sample are listed, as sequenced in a study of cytomegalovirus exposure and HLA in healthy donors. PCR was performed using 60 Vbeta and 13 Jbeta primers. Sequencing was performed with immunoSEQ multiplex PCR; in TCRdb, only in-frame clones are kept and a portion is missing. The table includes 150,000 to 200,000 clones, around 84% detected once. The source material was PBMCs. All receptors come from a man between 18 and 29 years old in good health and CMV-seronegative.

The chain has TRBV6-6 and TRBJ2-7; D possibly corresponds to TRBD1 (6 bases). The germline V gene encodes CDR1 MNHNY and CDR2 SVGAGI (reference sequence). The CDR3 sequence is 15 residues long. V lost 6 bases and J 7 bases, leaving 22 bases between the germline ends. The CDR3 DNA follows: TGTGCCAGCAGCCGGTCCGGGACAAGCTCCGAAGAGCAGTACTTC. Translated: CASSRSGTSSEEQYF.

The chain employs TRBV6-5 and TRBJ2-2, with D tentatively TRBD1 (5 bases). There are 15 residues in the CDR3. Trimming shortened V by 2 bases and J by 2 bases, and 9 bases separated the two germline ends. Germline values: CDR1 MNHEY, CDR2 SVGAGI. In nucleotides, the CDR3 is TGTGCCAGCAGTTACAGGGGTGGTAACACCGGGGAGCTGTTTTTT. This codes for CASSYRGGNTGELFF.